This is a list of T cell receptor beta chains from one sample in a study of blood T cell repertoires in COVID-19. This table comes from immunoSEQ multiplex PCR, and its TCRdb copy is limited to in-frame clones, with some not included. Of tens of thousands of clones in the sample, over 75% are singletons; the top ten hold about 4%. Material: peripheral blood. The receptors derive from a woman of 80 years or more with acute or convalescent COVID-19. Both conserved end residues are part of each CDR3. The order of the fields is D gene, V gene, clone size, J gene, CDR3 DNA, CDR3 protein. D genes are given only for firm matches. Clone size, where shown, is once, few, many, or a class for clones that have expanded.

NA,TRBV4-3,NA,TRBJ1-3,TGCGCCAGCAGCCAAGACGGGAGGGGTACCATATATTTT,CASSQDGRGTIYF
TRBD1,TRBV11-2,NA,TRBJ1-2,TGTGCCAGCAGCTCCTTGACAGGGGGCCTCTATGGCTACACCTTC,CASSSLTGGLYGYTF
TRBD1,TRBV11-2,NA,TRBJ1-6,TGTGCCAGCAGCTCCCTCGGGACAGCCTATAATTCACCCCTCCACTTT,CASSSLGTAYNSPLHF
TRBD2,TRBV7-2,NA,TRBJ2-5,TGTGCCAGCAGCCCCTCAGCGGGGGCACAAGAGACCCAGTACTTC,CASSPSAGAQETQYF
NA,TRBV10-1,NA,TRBJ2-5,TGCGCCAGCAGGGGGGCGGGGGCCCAAGAGACCCAGTACTTC,CASRGAGAQETQYF
NA,TRBV19,NA,TRBJ1-1,TGTGCCAGTAGTATTCGCCATTGGACAGATAAGGACACTGAAGCTTTCTTT,CASSIRHWTDKDTEAFF
NA,TRBV7-9,NA,TRBJ2-5,TGTGCCAGCAGCCGCACAAGCGTAGAGACCCAGTACTTC,CASSRTSVETQYF
NA,TRBV3-1/TRBV3-2,few,TRBJ2-5,TGTGCCAGCAGCCATGCCCAACCTAGGGGCGAGACCCAGTACTTC,CASSHAQPRGETQYF
NA,TRBV4-1,NA,TRBJ1-4,TGCGCCAGCAGCCAGGACGGGGGGAATGAAAAACTGTTTTTT,CASSQDGGNEKLFF
NA,TRBV5-1,NA,TRBJ2-5,TGCGCCAGCAGCTTGGTCGCCAAAAGACGACCGGGACATAACAAAGTGGGCGAAGAGACCCAGTACTTC,CASSLVAKRRPGHNKVGEETQYF
TRBD2,TRBV10-1,few,TRBJ2-1,TGCGCCAGCAGCGGACCGGGACTAGCCGAATACAATGAGCAGTTCTTC,CASSGPGLAEYNEQFF
NA,TRBV5-8,NA,TRBJ1-5,TGTGCCAGCAGCTTGGCACAGAATCAGCCCCAGCATTTT,CASSLAQNQPQHF
TRBD2,TRBV2,NA,TRBJ2-7,TGTGCCAGCAGTGAACCCGGGGGGATATCCTACGAGCAGTACTTC,CASSEPGGISYEQYF
NA,TRBV9,few,TRBJ2-2,TGTGCCAGCAGCGTAGTCGGGGGACCCGGGGAGCTGTTTTTT,CASSVVGGPGELFF
TRBD2,TRBV6-4,NA,TRBJ2-2,TGTGCCAGCAGTGGAGGGACTAGCGGGAGGACCGGGGAGCTGTTTTTT,CASSGGTSGRTGELFF
TRBD2,TRBV13,NA,TRBJ2-1,TGTGCCAGCAGCTCTTTAGCGGGAGGAACCTACAATGAGCAGTTCTTC,CASSSLAGGTYNEQFF
NA,TRBV3-1/TRBV3-2,NA,TRBJ1-1,TGTGCCAGCAGCCGGGTACCGGGGGTCATGAACACTGAAGCTTTCTTT,CASSRVPGVMNTEAFF
TRBD1,TRBV7-2,NA,TRBJ2-7,TGTGCCAGCAGCTTAGCCGGGACAGTAGGCGAGCAGTACTTC,CASSLAGTVGEQYF
NA,TRBV15,NA,TRBJ1-2,TGTGCCACCAGCAGAGATCTATCGGTACAGCTTAACTATGGCTACACCTTC,CATSRDLSVQLNYGYTF
TRBD1,TRBV19,NA,TRBJ1-6,TGTGCCAGTAGTTCCGGGACAGGGGTATACTCACCCCTCCACTTT,CASSSGTGVYSPLHF
TRBD2,TRBV27,NA,TRBJ2-1,TGTGCCAGCAGTTTAAATAGCGGGCGGTTCTCCTACAATGAGCAGTTCTTC,CASSLNSGRFSYNEQFF
TRBD2,TRBV19,once,TRBJ2-5,TGTGCCAGTAGTATAGATGGGGTAGCGGGACCCCAGGAGACCCAGTACTTC,CASSIDGVAGPQETQYF
NA,TRBV27,NA,TRBJ1-2,TGTGCCAGCAGCTTGGTGGGGGCCGGTTGGGGCTACACCTTC,CASSLVGAGWGYTF
NA,TRBV5-4,once,TRBJ2-2,TGTGCCAGCAGCCACGCCAACAGCCCGAACACCGGGGAGCTGTTTTTT,CASSHANSPNTGELFF
TRBD1,TRBV30,NA,TRBJ1-1,TGTGCCTGGAGGAGGGGGCGCGATACTGAAGCTTTCTTT,CAWRRGRDTEAFF
NA,TRBV28,NA,TRBJ2-7,TGTGCCAGCACCGAAGACTCCACCCTGGATTACGAGCAGTACTTC,CASTEDSTLDYEQYF
TRBD2,TRBV3-1/TRBV3-2,NA,TRBJ2-3,TGTGCCAGCAGCCAAATCAGCGGGAGGGGCACAGATACGCAGTATTTT,CASSQISGRGTDTQYF
NA,TRBV10-3,once,TRBJ2-3,TGTGCCATCAGTGAGATGGGTTGGAGCGATACGCAGTATTTT,CAISEMGWSDTQYF
TRBD2,TRBV10-3,few,TRBJ2-2,TGTGCCATCAGTGAGTCGCCTAGCGGGAACGGGGAGCTGTTTTTT,CAISESPSGNGELFF
TRBD1,TRBV10-3,NA,TRBJ1-5,TGTGCCGCCGGACAGGGTAGCAATCAGCCCCAGCATTTT,CAAGQGSNQPQHF
NA,TRBV30,NA,TRBJ1-2,TGTGCCTGGAGAAGAGGTTATGGCTACACCTTC,CAWRRGYGYTF
TRBD1,TRBV7-2,NA,TRBJ2-5,TGTGCCAGCAGCCCAGGGACAGGGGGCGAGACCCAGTACTTC,CASSPGTGGETQYF
TRBD1,TRBV5-5,NA,TRBJ1-1,TGTGCCAGCAGCCCCCGGACAGGGTATAGCACTGAAGCTTTCTTT,CASSPRTGYSTEAFF
NA,TRBV7-2,NA,TRBJ2-7,TGTGCCAGCAGCCGTCGCGGAGCCTACGAGCAGTACTTC,CASSRRGAYEQYF
TRBD1,TRBV11-2,NA,TRBJ1-4,TGTGCCAGCCGGACAGGGGGCTTTAATGAAAAACTGTTTTTT,CASRTGGFNEKLFF
NA,TRBV5-4,NA,TRBJ1-1,TGTGCCAGCAGCTTGGAAGCGAACACTGAAGCTTTCTTT,CASSLEANTEAFF
TRBD1,TRBV28,NA,TRBJ1-2,TGTGCCAGCAGTCCATATCCGGGACAGGGGACTCTCTATGGCTACACCTTC,CASSPYPGQGTLYGYTF
NA,TRBV3-1/TRBV3-2,few,TRBJ1-4,TGTGCCAGCAGCCACGGGGGGGCAACGAGAGCAACTAATGAAAAACTGTTTTTT,CASSHGGATRATNEKLFF
TRBD2,TRBV19,once,TRBJ2-4,TGTGCCAGTAGTATACTAGCGGGTATAGCCAAAAACATTCAGTACTTC,CASSILAGIAKNIQYF
NA,TRBV18,NA,TRBJ2-7,TGTGCCAGCTCACCCCGACTAGACGGATACGAGCAGTACTTC,CASSPRLDGYEQYF
NA,TRBV7-2,NA,TRBJ2-1,TGTGCCAGCAGCTTAGTTCGGGGTGAGCAGTTCTTC,CASSLVRGEQFF
TRBD2,TRBV4-3,NA,TRBJ2-7,TGCGCCAGCAGCCAAGGTTCTAGCGGGGGGGCGGACTCCTACGAGCAGTACTTC,CASSQGSSGGADSYEQYF
TRBD1,TRBV18,NA,TRBJ1-5,TGTGCCAGCTCACAGGGGGCTCGGAACCAGCCCCAGCATTTT,CASSQGARNQPQHF
TRBD2,TRBV5-1,medium-sized,TRBJ2-2,TGCGCCACCGAAGGACTAGCCGGCGGGGAGCTGTTTTTT,CATEGLAGGELFF
NA,TRBV20-1,NA,TRBJ1-5,TGCAGTGCCAGGCGTGGGCAGCCCCAGCATTTT,CSARRGQPQHF
TRBD1,TRBV7-2,NA,TRBJ2-7,TGTGCCAGCAGCCTACTTGCCCGGGACAGGGGTAGGAACGAGCAGTACTTC,CASSLLARDRGRNEQYF
NA,TRBV11-2,NA,TRBJ1-3,TGTGCCAGCAGCTTAGATTTAAATCCAGGGGCTCTCTCTGGAAACACCATATATTTT,CASSLDLNPGALSGNTIYF
NA,TRBV27,NA,TRBJ1-5,TGTGCCAGCAGTTTAGCAGTTTTTAGCAATCAGCCCCAGCATTTT,CASSLAVFSNQPQHF
NA,TRBV7-2,NA,TRBJ2-7,TGTGCCAGCAGCCGGGACTCCCTTGGAGTCGAGCAGTACTTC,CASSRDSLGVEQYF
NA,TRBV5-1,NA,TRBJ2-2,TGCGCCAGCAGCCCGGGGGTGACACCCCTCGGGGAGCTGTTTTTT,CASSPGVTPLGELFF
NA,TRBV6-1,NA,TRBJ1-2,TGTGCCAGCAGTGAAGCGCGGGACTTCTATGGCTACACCTTC,CASSEARDFYGYTF
NA,TRBV5-5,once,TRBJ1-2,TGTGCCAGCAGCCCCTTAATCAACCAGGGGATCGGTGGCTACACCTTC,CASSPLINQGIGGYTF
NA,TRBV2,NA,TRBJ1-2,TGTGCCAGCAGGGCAGGATTCGTCTTC,CASRAGFVF
TRBD1,TRBV19,NA,TRBJ1-1,TGTGCCAGTAGTATAGGCCGGGACAGGAGTAACACTGAAGCTTTCTTT,CASSIGRDRSNTEAFF
NA,TRBV10-1,once,TRBJ2-5,TGCGCCAGCAGTGCTCGGGTTGGGGAGACCCAGTACTTC,CASSARVGETQYF
NA,TRBV3-1/TRBV3-2,once,TRBJ2-2,TGTGCCAGCAGCCAAGGATGGCTAGAGGCGAACACCGGGGAGCTGTTTTTT,CASSQGWLEANTGELFF
NA,TRBV12-3/TRBV12-4,NA,TRBJ2-2,TGTGCCAGCAGTGTCCTAGTCTCCGGGGAGCTGTTTTTT,CASSVLVSGELFF
TRBD1,TRBV5-1,NA,TRBJ2-5,TGCGCCAGCAGCTTGACCGGGACAGGGTTAGAGACCCAGTACTTC,CASSLTGTGLETQYF
TRBD1,TRBV10-3,NA,TRBJ1-3,TGTGCCATCGGGACAGGGGATCCCACCATATATTTT,CAIGTGDPTIYF